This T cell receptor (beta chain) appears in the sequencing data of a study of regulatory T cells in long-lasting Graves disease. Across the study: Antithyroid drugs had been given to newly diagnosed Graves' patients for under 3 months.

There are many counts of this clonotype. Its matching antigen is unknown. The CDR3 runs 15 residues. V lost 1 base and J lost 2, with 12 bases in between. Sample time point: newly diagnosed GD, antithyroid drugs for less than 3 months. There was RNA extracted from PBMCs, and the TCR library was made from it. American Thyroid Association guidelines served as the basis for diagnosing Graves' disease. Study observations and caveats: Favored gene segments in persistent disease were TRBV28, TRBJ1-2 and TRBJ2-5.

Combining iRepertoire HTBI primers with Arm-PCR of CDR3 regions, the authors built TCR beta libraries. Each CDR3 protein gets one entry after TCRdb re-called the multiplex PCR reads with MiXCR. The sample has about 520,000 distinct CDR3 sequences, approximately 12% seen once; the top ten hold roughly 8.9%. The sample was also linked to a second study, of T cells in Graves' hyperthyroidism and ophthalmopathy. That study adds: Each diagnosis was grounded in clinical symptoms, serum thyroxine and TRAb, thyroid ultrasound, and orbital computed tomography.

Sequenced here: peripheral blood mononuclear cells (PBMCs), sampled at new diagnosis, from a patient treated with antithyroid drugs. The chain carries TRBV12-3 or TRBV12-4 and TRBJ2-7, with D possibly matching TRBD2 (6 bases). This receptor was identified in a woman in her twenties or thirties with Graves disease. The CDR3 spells CASSLVAVPTYEQYF. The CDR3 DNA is TGTGCCAGCAGTTTAGTAGCGGTACCTACCTACGAGCAGTACTTC.